This T cell receptor beta chain was retrieved from a study of cytomegalovirus exposure and HLA in healthy donors (dated by TCRdb to 2016 to 2017). In the study overall: According to an earlier analysis of a few hundred of the donors, 200 million or so T cells yielded 95 million to 140 million unique TCR beta sequences and 276 Gb of sequence data. A later genetic analysis used genome-wide SNP genotypes for 398 of the 666 donors, treating that subset as a discovery cohort. Rather than drawing on any new phenotypic data, the later analysis identified candidate immune exposures from TCR beta sequences and the way those sequences occurred across donors. A later analysis re-analyzed previously published TCR beta repertoires from several hundred donors and added high-resolution HLA genotyping to study TCR occurrence patterns. The aim of the study was to test whether cataloging public T cell receptors could identify signatures of past pathogen exposure. An early release covering roughly 640 HLA-typed donors comprised about 290 gigabases of sequencing data and about 90 million unique TCR sequences. To predict cytomegalovirus infection status, the study brought together high-throughput TCR immunosequencing, statistical association of individual TCRs with disease status, and machine learning. The number of donors typed differed by locus, with 629-630 for A, B, C, DRB1 and DQB1, more than 500 for DQA1, under 610 for DPA1, and some 440 for DPB1. The genetic ancestry cluster associated with self-reported Caucasian donors included roughly 84% of the 398 genotyped donors. Along with the approximately 600-subject first cohort, a separate validation cohort of approximately 110 different subjects was used. The study profiled the T cell repertoires of about 720 subjects by immunosequencing and related them to cytomegalovirus serostatus. Five DR-DQ haplotypes were handled as single units for association and clustering because linkage in the cohort was strong. Across around 400 genotyped donors of the cohort, an average of about 240,000 unique TCR beta nucleotide sequences per donor were sequenced, and 15% to 20% of those sequences were non-productive. All discovery cohort repertoires had been generated using a single sequencing platform. Donor age, sex, ethnicity and CMV serostatus were collected together with the repertoire data. Class I and class II HLA loci were covered by the typing at four-digit resolution. To decide whether each TCR beta V gene segment behaved as functional or pseudogenic, an earlier analysis of nearly 600 of the donors relied on high-throughput TCR beta sequencing. Points the paper makes about the study in general: A later analysis found that HLA-associated TCR beta chains were more clonally expanded and had lower generation probabilities than equally common non-associated chains. According to a later analysis, parvovirus B19, influenza, CMV and Epstein-Barr virus appeared linked to several top co-occurrence clusters. The only immune exposure information available for the cohort was CMV serostatus. While some public TCRs were present in many individuals, most TCR sequences turned up only very rarely across donors. In vitro tests confirmed that a few of the cytomegalovirus-associated TCR beta chains recognize cytomegalovirus antigens. According to the authors, the approach could potentially be generalized to other disease states and immunological phenotypes. According to a later analysis, most CMV-associated TCR beta chains appeared to be HLA-restricted, and the HLA associations seemed to be driven largely by CMV exposure. Roughly 17 rarely observed V segments, including chromosome 9 orphons, were excluded from the earlier analysis of a few hundred of the donors because counts were too low. A group of highly shared sequence variants was considered likely to be a technical artifact of the sequencing pipeline. Cytomegalovirus status was reported to be diagnosed by the classifier with high specificity and sensitivity in both the original and validation cohorts. In a later analysis, over 15,000 TCR beta sequences were associated with specific HLA alleles at a false discovery rate of 0.05. The study listed 164 TCR beta chains as associated with cytomegalovirus. According to a later genetic analysis, donors in an Asian-associated ancestry cluster had fewer N-insertions in productive TCRs than the approximately 710-donor mean. Linkage disequilibrium might explain the correlated functional status among segregating V segments, but an unknown experimental factor could not be ruled out. In an earlier analysis of more than 450 of the donors, most TCR beta V segments were observed in productive rearrangements about 87% or about 30% of the time, broadly matching IMGT annotations. When HLA alleles, especially DR and DQ, strongly co-occurred, TCR associations were difficult to assign to individual alleles. A further reported finding was that TCR beta sequences accurately predicted the HLA-A and HLA-B alleles for most subjects in the first cohort. V-gene and J-gene trimming of TCR beta chains was associated with a missense DCLRE1C variant in a later genetic analysis, and the association was replicated in an independent cohort. Because HLA typing was unavailable for some donors at each locus, only the typed subset was used in association tests. This cohort had only TCR beta chains sequenced, and the lack of alpha or paired-chain data limited which features could be detected. The presence/absence analyses assumed that sequencing depth was roughly uniform across donors, and that assumption may not be true. In a later analysis, the rate of TCR association differed among HLA loci, with DRB1 alleles having the most associated TCRs and HLA-C alleles having the fewest.

The method was the immunoSEQ multiplex PCR assay. For the multiplex PCR, a mixture combining 60 forward primers for TCR Vbeta segments and 13 reverse primers for TCR Jbeta segments was used. Amplification of the CDR3 region of rearranged TCR beta genes was performed with a multiplex PCR assay on genomic DNA. Amplified TCR beta libraries were sequenced as 87-base-pair reads on the Illumina HiSeq System. The original pipeline was this. Across the 670 or so repertoires, a later analysis counted some 81 million unique TCR beta chains, roughly 11 million of which were shared by at least two donors. A nearest-neighbor algorithm error-corrected the raw reads and collapsed the reads into unique sequences, merging closely related sequences to remove PCR and sequencing errors. V, D and J gene segments were assigned by aligning CDR3 sequences to IMGT reference sequences. Each retained sequence needed at least a six-nucleotide match to both a V gene segment and a J gene segment. A rearrangement was called productive if the CDR3 had no stop codons and remained in frame with V and J, and every other rearrangement was called non-productive. Following IMGT convention, CDR3 was defined as the stretch from the second conserved V-encoded cysteine to the conserved J-encoded phenylalanine. Sequences without an unambiguous match to a single V gene segment were excluded from the earlier analysis of over 500 of the donors. An earlier analysis of some 610 of the donors called V segments functional above 56.7% productive rearrangements and segregating when the between-donor standard deviation exceeded 5%. A statistical classification framework was developed to diagnose cytomegalovirus status using the catalog of TCR beta chain sequences. V and J gene assignment, in a later analysis, came from comparing TCR nucleotide sequences with IMGT/GENE-DB human TR gene sequences. A later analysis assigned CDR3 sequences and most-parsimonious VDJ recombination scenarios with the TCRdist pipeline. In a later analysis, each TCR beta chain was defined by its CDR3 amino acid sequence together with its V-gene family, and reads lacking a unique V-gene family were excluded. In a later analysis, 450 to 600 highly shared, low-generation-probability nucleotide sequences were removed to address suspected cross-contamination and a sequencing artifact. For each public chain, a later analysis derived a clonal expansion index from normalized ranks of inferred template counts within each repertoire. A later analysis computed generation probabilities with a VDJ recombination model fitted to out-of-frame rearrangements, and checked the results against IGoR. Hypergeometric tests were used in a later analysis to score TCR-TCR, TCR-HLA and TCR-CMV co-occurrence, with a repertoire-size bias correction applied to the TCR pairs. In a later analysis, false discovery rates were estimated by permuting HLA or CMV assignments 20 times. In a later analysis, co-occurring TCRs were grouped using DBSCAN, and TCRdist sequence similarity was added for clustering within HLA-allele-positive subsets. For co-occurrence clustering, repertoires with fewer than 30,000 or more than 120,000 public chains were excluded, along with five or six repertoires with anomalous nucleotide sharing. Entries here come from immuneACCESS through TCRdb and include only in-frame sequences with V and J called. Some clones fail to appear in such tables; in the studies checked, an unresolved V gene covers under half of the shortfall, and the cause of the remainder is unknown. D and trimming were read from the DNA, whereas the V and J calls and clone size are those reported in that table. Present in this sample are more than 85,000 clones, nearly 70% of which were seen just once. The top ten clonotypes cover about 5% of the sample.

A word on this clone: Its antigen is unknown. Per-base quality was not reported, and no clone a single base away is much larger than it.

The cohort was made up of approximately 700 healthy bone marrow donors. All cohort members were sampled while nominally healthy, although unrecorded immune exposures were likely present. The donor was CMV seropositive and belonged to the group of 250 to 350 seropositive cohort members. A peripheral blood sample was collected from each donor, and TCR beta sequencing was performed on peripheral blood mononuclear cells. Genomic DNA was extracted from the blood cell samples with the Qiagen DNeasy Blood Extraction Kit. The source material was PBMCs. This receptor was obtained from an older woman in good health and CMV-seropositive.

The CDR3 reads as follows: CASSRRLEGGELFF. The DNA sequence is given as TGCGCCAGCAGCAGACGTTTGGAGGGCGGGGAGCTGTTTTTT. The V and J segments used are TRBV4-3 and TRBJ2-2; possibly the D gene is TRBD2, per 6 matching bases. CDR3 length: 14 amino acids, cysteine to phenylalanine. Kept here is only the CDR3 DNA, which spans 42 bases and is read in frame from base 1. Trimming costs V 5 bases and J 7 bases, and their ends lie 14 bases apart. The CDR1 and CDR2 encoded by the germline V gene are LGHNA and YSLEER.